This entry lists 17 T cell receptor beta chains sequenced from one sample in a study of OX40 agonist ivuxolimab in advanced cancers. Sequencing was performed with immunoSEQ multiplex PCR; in TCRdb, only in-frame clones are kept and a portion is missing. This table has 40,000 to 50,000 clones, 89% appearing once. The specimen was CD4+ or CD8+ T cells sorted from blood, collected in a trial of the OX40 agonist ivuxolimab. These receptors came from an adult with an advanced solid tumor such as melanoma, head and neck, liver or kidney cancer.

The V and J genes are TRBV28 and TRBJ1-4, with TRBD1 as a possible D gene (6 bases). Deletions cut 4 bases from V and 8 bases from J, with 14 bases between. This CDR3 is 14 amino acids long. Looked up from germline, CDR1 is MDHEN and CDR2 is SYDVKM. The CDR3 DNA reads TGTGCCAGCAGTTGGGGGGCAAGGGGGGAAAAACTGTTTTTT. Translated: CASSWGARGEKLFF.

This clone has a single count. The genes are TRBV6-5 and TRBJ2-5; TRBD1 or TRBD2 may be the D gene (5 bases each). Trimming left V 2 bases short and J 3 bases short, with 13 bases between. Per germline, CDR1 MNHEY and CDR2 SVGAGI. The CDR3 extends over 15 amino acids. As DNA, the CDR3 is TGTGCCAGCAGTTACCTCGGGACGGAGAAAGAGACCCAGTACTTC. Translating it yields CASSYLGTEKETQYF.

A word on this clone: Other DNA sequences in the sample encode the same CDR3. The chain is built from TRBV7-2 and TRBJ1-4; 10 nucleotides match TRBD1. Germline V gene lookup returns CDR1 SGHTA and CDR2 FQGNSA. This CDR3 has 17 residues. Trimming removed 3 bases from V and 0 bases from J; junction bases left unmatched: 4. The CDR3 here is CASSLLGQGPTNEKLFF. The CDR3 DNA follows: TGTGCCAGCAGCTTGTTGGGACAGGGGCCAACTAATGAAAAACTGTTTTTT.

This rearrangement joins TRBV7-2 to TRBJ2-7; no clear D gene. The CDR3 extends over 13 amino acids. Trimming took off 5 bases at V and 2 bases at J, with 10 bases between the two ends. Germline-derived CDR1 and CDR2 are SGHTA and FQGNSA. CDR3 DNA: TGTGCCAGCAGCCCCAATTCCCCCTACGAGCAGTACTTC. As protein: CASSPNSPYEQYF.

This clone is a singleton in its sample. The V call is TRBV7-8, the J call TRBJ2-2; TRBD2 aligns across 13 bases. The V gene's germline CDR1 is SGHVS and CDR2 FQNEAQ. The CDR3 has 19 residues. Trimming took 4 bases from V and 2 from J; bases not matched to a gene: 10. CDR3: CASSSLLTSGGRNTGELFF. The CDR3 DNA follows: TGTGCCAGCAGCTCCCTACTGACTAGCGGGGGGAGAAACACCGGGGAGCTGTTTTTT. The full variable domain, completed using reference TRBV7-8 and TRBJ2-2, is GAGVSQSPRYKVAKRGQDVALRCDPISGHVSLFWYQQALGQGPEFLTYFQNEAQLDKSGLPSDRFFAERPEGSVSTLKIQRTQQEDSAVYLCASSSLLTSGGRNTGELFFGEGSRLTVL.

The V gene is TRBV6-6, the J gene TRBJ1-2; 7 bases agree with TRBD1. Germline trimming cut 4 bases from V and 8 bases from J; bases unmatched to any gene: 10. The CDR3 is 14 residues long. The germline V gene has CDR1 MNHNY and CDR2 SVGAGI (reference sequence). As DNA, the CDR3 is TGTGCCAGCAGTTCCCAGGGGGGTAATGGAGGCTACACCTTC. Residues: CASSSQGGNGGYTF.

V usage is TRBV7-9 and J usage is TRBJ2-7; D remains ambiguous. The CDR3 has 12 residues. Trimming removed 5 bases from V and 2 bases from J, with 7 bases in between. Looked up from germline, CDR1 is SEHNR and CDR2 is FQNEAQ (reference sequence). CDR3 loop: CASSPAPYEQYF. DNA of the CDR3: TGTGCCAGCAGCCCAGCCCCCTACGAGCAGTACTTC.

The chain joins TRBV6-5 to TRBJ2-5; no definite D call. Trimming removed 7 bases at V and 1 base at J, with 13 bases between. Per the germline V gene, CDR1 is MNHEY and CDR2 is SVGAGI. The CDR3 sequence is 14 residues long. The chain's CDR3 is CASKMDGRQETQYF. As DNA, the CDR3 is TGTGCCAGCAAGATGGACGGACGCCAAGAGACCCAGTACTTC.

This clone came up a few times. The chain joins TRBV5-1 to TRBJ1-2; TRBD1 is a possible D gene (5 bases). CDR3 length equals 13 residues. The ends were cut back, 0 bases at V and 4 bases at J, with 7 bases in the middle. Germline V gene sequence: CDR1 SGHRS, CDR2 YFSETQ. The DNA of the CDR3 is TGCGCCAGCAGCTTGGACGACAGCTATGGCTACACCTTC. Translating it yields CASSLDDSYGYTF. Full variable domain (outside the CDR3, taken from reference TRBV5-1 and TRBJ1-2): KAGVTQTPRYLIKTRGQQVTLSCSPISGHRSVSWYQQTPGQGLQFLFEYFSETQRNKGNFPGRFSGRQFSNSRSEMNVSTLELGDSALYLCASSLDDSYGYTFGSGTRLTVV.

The genes are TRBV5-4 and TRBJ1-2, with 8 bases lining up with TRBD1. Germline values: CDR1 SGHNT, CDR2 YYREEE (reference sequence). V lost 7 bases and J lost 3; bases outside the gene matches: 5. The length of the CDR3 is 13 residues. The DNA of the CDR3 is TGTGCCAGCCGGACAGGGATGGACTATGGCTACACCTTC. It codes for CASRTGMDYGYTF.

The chain is built from TRBV13 and TRBJ2-7; TRBD1 agrees at 8 bases. Trimming removed 5 bases from V and 4 bases from J; junction bases left unmatched: 7. Germline V gene lookup returns CDR1 PRHDT and CDR2 FYEKMQ (reference sequence). This CDR3 is built from 14 residues. CDR3 nucleotide sequence: TGTGCCAGCAGCCTCCCGGGACAGGAGTACGAGCAGTACTTC. Amino acid sequence: CASSLPGQEYEQYF.

The chain has TRBV4-3 and TRBJ2-1; TRBD2 aligns across 10 bases. The length of the CDR3 is 15 residues. CDR1 is LGHNA, CDR2 YSLEER, per germline. Trimming at V came to 0 bases and at J to 7 bases, leaving 3 bases not matched to a gene. CDR3 sequence reads: CASSQDPTSGNEQFF. The DNA for the CDR3 is TGCGCCAGCAGCCAAGATCCGACTAGCGGGAATGAGCAGTTCTTC.

The V gene is TRBV29-1, the J gene TRBJ2-7; TRBD1 matches 12 bases. Germline V gene sequence: CDR1 SQVTM, CDR2 ANQGSEA. Trimming at V came to 6 bases and at J to 6 bases, leaving 6 bases not matched to a gene. The CDR3 runs to 13 residues. The CDR3 is CSVPGTGGREQYF. Written as DNA, the CDR3 is TGCAGCGTCCCCGGGACAGGGGGCCGCGAGCAGTACTTC.

The chain recombines TRBV19 with TRBJ1-4; no clear D gene. The V and J ends lost 7 bases and 10 bases respectively, with 16 bases between them. The CDR3 sequence is 13 residues long. The V gene's germline CDR1 is LNHDA and CDR2 SQIVND (reference sequence). For the CDR3, the DNA is TGTGCCAGTATGGACCGGCCGGTCGGAAAACTGTTTTTT. It specifies CASMDRPVGKLFF.

V and J are TRBV19 and TRBJ1-5, with D possibly TRBD1 on 5 matching bases. The germline gives CDR1 LNHDA, CDR2 SQIVND (reference sequence). The V end lost 5 bases, the J end lost 4 bases, and 15 bases lay between the germline ends. The CDR3 is 15 amino acids. The CDR3 protein is CASSPRDAGNQPQHF. In DNA, the CDR3 is TGTGCCAGTAGTCCTCGGGACGCGGGGAATCAGCCCCAGCATTTT.

J is TRBJ2-1 and V is TRBV27, with 9 bases aligning to TRBD2. Per germline, CDR1 MNHEY and CDR2 SMNVEV (reference sequence). V lost 5 bases, J lost 0 bases, and 5 bases stayed unmatched. The CDR3 covers 16 residues. The CDR3 here is CASSPSGARSYNEQFF. DNA for the CDR3: TGTGCCAGCAGTCCTAGCGGGGCGCGCTCCTACAATGAGCAGTTCTTC.

The chain links TRBV20-1 to TRBJ2-7, with D unresolved. This CDR3 spans 10 amino acids. Trimming stripped 5 bases from V and 2 bases from J, with 4 bases between. Looked up from germline, CDR1 is DFQATT and CDR2 is SNEGSKA (reference sequence). Written as DNA, the CDR3 is TGCAGTGCTCGAACCTACGAGCAGTACTTC. The encoded protein is CSARTYEQYF.